This TCR beta chain was retrieved from a study of T-cell reconstitution after alpha-beta-depleted transplantation in children. Unique molecular identifiers were incorporated during preparation of the TCRbeta library. TCRdb reanalysed the PCR reads using MiXCR and keeps one entry per CDR3 protein. The sample holds under 70,000 distinct CDR3 sequences, 11% seen once. The CDR3 runs to 11 residues. Deletions cut 4 bases from V and 8 bases from J, with 11 bases between. Germline lookup yields CDR1 SQVTM and CDR2 ANQGSEA. The chain joins TRBV29-1 to TRBJ1-1; D may be TRBD1 (5 bases). This specimen was PBMCs, taken before TCRalphabeta/CD19-depleted stem cell transplant. The TCR originated in a boy aged 5-17 years with acute myeloid leukemia, due to receive a stem cell transplant. CDR3 nucleotides: TGCAGCGTTGGAGGTTCAGGGGAAGCTTTCTTT. As protein: CSVGGSGEAFF.